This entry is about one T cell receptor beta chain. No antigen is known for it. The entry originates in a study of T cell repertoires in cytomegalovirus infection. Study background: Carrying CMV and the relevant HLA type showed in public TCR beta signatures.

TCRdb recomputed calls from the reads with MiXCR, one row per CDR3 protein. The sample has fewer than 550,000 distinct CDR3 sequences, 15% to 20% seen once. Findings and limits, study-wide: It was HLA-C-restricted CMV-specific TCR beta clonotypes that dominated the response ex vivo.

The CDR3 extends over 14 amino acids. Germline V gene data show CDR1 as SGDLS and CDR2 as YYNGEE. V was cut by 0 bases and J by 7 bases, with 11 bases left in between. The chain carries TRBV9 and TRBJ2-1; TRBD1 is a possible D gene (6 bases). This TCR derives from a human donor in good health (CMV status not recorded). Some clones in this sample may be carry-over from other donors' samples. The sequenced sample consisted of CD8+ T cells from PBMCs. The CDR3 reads CASSVVSRGNEQFF. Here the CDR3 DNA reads TGTGCCAGCAGCGTAGTTTCCAGGGGAAATGAGCAGTTCTTC.